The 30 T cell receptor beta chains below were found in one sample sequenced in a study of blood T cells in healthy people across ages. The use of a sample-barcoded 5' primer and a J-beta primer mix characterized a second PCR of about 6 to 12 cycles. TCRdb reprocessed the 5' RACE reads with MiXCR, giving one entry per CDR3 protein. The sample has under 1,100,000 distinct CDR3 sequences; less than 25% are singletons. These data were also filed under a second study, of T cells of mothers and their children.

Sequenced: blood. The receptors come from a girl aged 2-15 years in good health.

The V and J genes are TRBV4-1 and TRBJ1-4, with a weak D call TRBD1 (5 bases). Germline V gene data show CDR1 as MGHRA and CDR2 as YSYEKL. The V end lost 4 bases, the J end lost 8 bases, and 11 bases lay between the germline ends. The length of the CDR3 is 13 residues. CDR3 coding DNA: TGCGCCAGCAGCCTCCGGGACGGAGAAAAACTGTTTTTT. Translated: CASSLRDGEKLFF.

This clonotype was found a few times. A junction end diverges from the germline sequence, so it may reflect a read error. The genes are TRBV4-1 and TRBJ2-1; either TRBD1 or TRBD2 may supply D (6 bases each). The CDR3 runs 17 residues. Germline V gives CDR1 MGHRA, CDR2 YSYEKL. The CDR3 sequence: CVSSPGFGGPTYNEQFF. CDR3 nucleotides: TGCGTCAGCAGCCCTGGATTTGGGGGGCCTACCTACAATGAGCAGTTCTTC.

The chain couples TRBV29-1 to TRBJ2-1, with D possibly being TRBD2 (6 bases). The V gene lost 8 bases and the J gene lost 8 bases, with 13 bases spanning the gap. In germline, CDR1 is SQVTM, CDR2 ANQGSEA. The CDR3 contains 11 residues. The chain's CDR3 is CSPRRGDEQFF. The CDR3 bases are TGCAGCCCGCGGAGGGGCGATGAGCAGTTCTTC.

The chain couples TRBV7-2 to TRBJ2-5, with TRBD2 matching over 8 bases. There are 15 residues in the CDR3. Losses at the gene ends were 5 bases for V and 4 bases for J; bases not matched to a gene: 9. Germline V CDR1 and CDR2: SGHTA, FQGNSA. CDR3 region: CASSHGSGARETQYF. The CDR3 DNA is TGTGCCAGCAGCCACGGTAGCGGGGCTCGAGAGACCCAGTACTTC.

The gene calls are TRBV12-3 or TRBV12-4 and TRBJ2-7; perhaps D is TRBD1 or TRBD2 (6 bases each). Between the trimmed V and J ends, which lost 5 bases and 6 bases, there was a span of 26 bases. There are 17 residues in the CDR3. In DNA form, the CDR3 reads TGTGCCAGCAGTCCCCCGGGCCAGAGGCGGGACAAGGGCGAGCAGTACTTC. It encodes CASSPPGQRRDKGEQYF.

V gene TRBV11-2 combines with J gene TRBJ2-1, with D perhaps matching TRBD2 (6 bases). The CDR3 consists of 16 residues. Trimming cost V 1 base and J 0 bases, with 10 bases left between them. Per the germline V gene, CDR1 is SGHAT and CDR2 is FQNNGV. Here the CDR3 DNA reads TGTGCCAGCAGCTTAGTTGGCGGGATCTCCTACAATGAGCAGTTCTTC. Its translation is CASSLVGGISYNEQFF.

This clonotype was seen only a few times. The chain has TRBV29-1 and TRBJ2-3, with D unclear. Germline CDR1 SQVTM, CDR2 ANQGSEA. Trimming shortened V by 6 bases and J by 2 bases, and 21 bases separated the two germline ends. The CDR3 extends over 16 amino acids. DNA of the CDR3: TGCAGCGTGGCCACAGAAGGGCGGAATCCCACAGATACGCAGTATTTT. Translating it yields CSVATEGRNPTDTQYF.

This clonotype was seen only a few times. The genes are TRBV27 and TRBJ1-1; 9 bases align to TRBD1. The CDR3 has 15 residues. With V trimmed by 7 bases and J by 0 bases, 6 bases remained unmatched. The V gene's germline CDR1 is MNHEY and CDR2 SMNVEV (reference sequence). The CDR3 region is CASMAGTGMNTEAFF. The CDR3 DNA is TGTGCCAGCATGGCCGGGACAGGGATGAACACTGAAGCTTTCTTT.

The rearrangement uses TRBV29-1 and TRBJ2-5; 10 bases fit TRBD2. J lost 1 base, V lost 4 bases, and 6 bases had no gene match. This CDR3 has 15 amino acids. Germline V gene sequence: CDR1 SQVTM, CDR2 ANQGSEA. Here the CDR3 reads CSVAPSGRAQETQYF. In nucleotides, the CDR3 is TGCAGCGTTGCCCCCAGCGGGAGGGCCCAAGAGACCCAGTACTTC.

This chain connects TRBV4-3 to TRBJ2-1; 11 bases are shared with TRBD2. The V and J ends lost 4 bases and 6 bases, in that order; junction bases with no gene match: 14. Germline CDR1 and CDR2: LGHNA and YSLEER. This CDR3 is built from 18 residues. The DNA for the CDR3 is TGCGCCAGCAGCCCCCAACCCCCGACTAGCGGGGCTTTCAATGAGCAGTTCTTC. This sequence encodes CASSPQPPTSGAFNEQFF.

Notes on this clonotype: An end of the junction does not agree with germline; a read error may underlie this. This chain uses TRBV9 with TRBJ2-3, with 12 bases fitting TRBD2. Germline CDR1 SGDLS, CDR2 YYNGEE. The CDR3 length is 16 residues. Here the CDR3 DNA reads TGTGCCAGCAGCCCCCCGACTAGCGGGAGACAAGAGACCCAGTACTTT. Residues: CASSPPTSGRQETQYF. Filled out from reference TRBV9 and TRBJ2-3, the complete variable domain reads DSGVTQTPKHLITATGQRVTLRCSPRSGDLSVYWYQQSLDQGLQFLIQYYNGEERAKGNILERFSAQQFPDLHSELNLSSLELGDSALYFCASSPPTSGRQETQYFGPGTRLTVL.

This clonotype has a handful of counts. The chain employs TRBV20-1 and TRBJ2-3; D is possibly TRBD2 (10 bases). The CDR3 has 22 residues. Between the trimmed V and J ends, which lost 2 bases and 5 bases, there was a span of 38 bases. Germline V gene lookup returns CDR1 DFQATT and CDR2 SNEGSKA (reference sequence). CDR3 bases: TGCAGTGCTAGATCAACGGGGGGGGACAGGGTCAAGCGGGAGGGCCATGGAGATACGCAGTATTTT. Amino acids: CSARSTGGDRVKREGHGDTQYF.

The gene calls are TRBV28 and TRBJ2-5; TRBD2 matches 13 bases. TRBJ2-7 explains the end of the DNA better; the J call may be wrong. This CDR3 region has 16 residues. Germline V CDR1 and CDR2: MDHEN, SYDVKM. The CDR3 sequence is CASSSGTSGISNEQYF. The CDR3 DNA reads TGTGCCAGCAGCTCCGGGACTAGCGGGATTTCGAACGAGCAGTACTTC.

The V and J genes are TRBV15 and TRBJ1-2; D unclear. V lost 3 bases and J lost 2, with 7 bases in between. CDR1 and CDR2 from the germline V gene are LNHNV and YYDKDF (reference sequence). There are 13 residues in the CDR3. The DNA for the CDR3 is TGTGCCACCAGCAGCGGGTTGAACTATGGCTACACCTTC. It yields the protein CATSSGLNYGYTF.

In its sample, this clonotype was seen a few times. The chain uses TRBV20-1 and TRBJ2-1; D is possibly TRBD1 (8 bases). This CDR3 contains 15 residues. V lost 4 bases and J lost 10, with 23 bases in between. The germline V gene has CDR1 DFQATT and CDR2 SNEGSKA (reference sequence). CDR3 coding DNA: TGCAGTGCTAATTGGGGGGGACAGGTTTCTCGGGAGCAGTTCTTC. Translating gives CSANWGGQVSREQFF.

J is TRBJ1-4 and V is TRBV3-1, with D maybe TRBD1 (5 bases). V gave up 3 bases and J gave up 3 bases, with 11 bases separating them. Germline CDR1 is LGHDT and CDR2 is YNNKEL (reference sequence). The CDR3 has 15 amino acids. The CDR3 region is CASSHDSNANEKLFF. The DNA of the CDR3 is TGTGCCAGCAGCCACGACAGTAACGCTAATGAAAAACTGTTTTTT.

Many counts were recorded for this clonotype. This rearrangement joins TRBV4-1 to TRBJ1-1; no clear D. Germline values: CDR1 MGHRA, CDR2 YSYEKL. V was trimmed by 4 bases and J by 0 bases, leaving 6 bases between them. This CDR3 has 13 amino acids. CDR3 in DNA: TGCGCCAGCAGCCCGACGTTGAACACTGAAGCTTTCTTT. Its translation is CASSPTLNTEAFF.

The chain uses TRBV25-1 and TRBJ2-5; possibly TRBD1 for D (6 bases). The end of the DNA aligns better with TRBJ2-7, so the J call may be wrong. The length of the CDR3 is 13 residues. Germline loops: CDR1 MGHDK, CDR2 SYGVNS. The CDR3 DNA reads TGTGCCGGCAAGGGACACCTCTGGTACGAGCAGTACTTC. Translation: CAGKGHLWYEQYF.

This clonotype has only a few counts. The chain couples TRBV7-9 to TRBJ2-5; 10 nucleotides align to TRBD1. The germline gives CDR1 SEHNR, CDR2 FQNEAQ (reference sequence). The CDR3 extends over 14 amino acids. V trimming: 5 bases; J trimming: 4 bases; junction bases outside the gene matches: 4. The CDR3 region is CASSPDRGPETQYF. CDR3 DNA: TGTGCCAGCAGCCCCGACAGGGGGCCAGAGACCCAGTACTTC.

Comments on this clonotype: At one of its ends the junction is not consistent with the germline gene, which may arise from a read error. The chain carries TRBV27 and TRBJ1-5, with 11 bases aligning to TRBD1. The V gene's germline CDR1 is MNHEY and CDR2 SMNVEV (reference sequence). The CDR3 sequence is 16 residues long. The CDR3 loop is CASSLYGQGAGEPQHF. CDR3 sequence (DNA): TGTGCCAGCAGCTTATATGGACAGGGGGCAGGGGAGCCCCAGCATTTT.

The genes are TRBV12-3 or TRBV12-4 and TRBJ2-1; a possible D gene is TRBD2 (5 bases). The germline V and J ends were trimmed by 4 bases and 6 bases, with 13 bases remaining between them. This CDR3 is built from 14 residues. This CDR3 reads CASSYRDPLNEQFF. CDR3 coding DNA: TGTGCCAGCAGTTACCGGGATCCCCTCAATGAGCAGTTCTTC.

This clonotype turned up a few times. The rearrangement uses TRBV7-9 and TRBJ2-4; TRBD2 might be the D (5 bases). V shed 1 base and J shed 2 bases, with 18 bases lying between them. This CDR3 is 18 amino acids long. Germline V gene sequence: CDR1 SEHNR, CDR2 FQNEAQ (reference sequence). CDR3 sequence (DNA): TGTGCCAGCAGCTTAGTAGATCGGGGTATCGTAACCAAAAACATTCAGTACTTC. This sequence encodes CASSLVDRGIVTKNIQYF.

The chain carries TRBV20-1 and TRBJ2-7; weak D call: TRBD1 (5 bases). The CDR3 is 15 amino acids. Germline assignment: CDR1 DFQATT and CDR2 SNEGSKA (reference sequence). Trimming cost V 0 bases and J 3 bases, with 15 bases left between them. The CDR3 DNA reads TGCAGTGCTAGAGATCGGGCAGGGAACCACTACGAGCAGTACTTC. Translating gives CSARDRAGNHYEQYF.

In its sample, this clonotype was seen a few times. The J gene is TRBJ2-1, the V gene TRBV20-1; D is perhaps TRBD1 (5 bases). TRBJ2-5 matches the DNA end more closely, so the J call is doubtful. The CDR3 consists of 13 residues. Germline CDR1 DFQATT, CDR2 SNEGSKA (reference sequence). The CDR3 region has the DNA TGCAGTGCTCCTGGGGCAGGGATGGCGACCCAGTACTTC. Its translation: CSAPGAGMATQYF.

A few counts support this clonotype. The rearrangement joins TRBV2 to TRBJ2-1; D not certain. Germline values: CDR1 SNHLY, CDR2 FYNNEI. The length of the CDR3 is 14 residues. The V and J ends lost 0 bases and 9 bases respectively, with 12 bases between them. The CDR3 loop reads CASSEASLIGEQFF. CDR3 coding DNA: TGTGCCAGCAGTGAAGCGTCCTTGATCGGTGAGCAGTTCTTC.

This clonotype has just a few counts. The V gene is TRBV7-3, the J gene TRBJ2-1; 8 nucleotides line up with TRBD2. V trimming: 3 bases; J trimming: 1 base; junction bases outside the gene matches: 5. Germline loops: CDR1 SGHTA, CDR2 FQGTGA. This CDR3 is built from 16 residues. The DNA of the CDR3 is TGTGCCAGCAGCTTTGCGGGAGGAGATTCCTACAATGAGCAGTTCTTC. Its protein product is CASSFAGGDSYNEQFF.

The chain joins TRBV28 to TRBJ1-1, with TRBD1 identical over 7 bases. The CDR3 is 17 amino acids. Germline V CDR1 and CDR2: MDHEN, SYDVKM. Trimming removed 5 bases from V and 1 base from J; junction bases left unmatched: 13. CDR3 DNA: TGTGCCAGCAGTCTCACCTTTTACAGGGGTAGGAACACTGAAGCTTTCTTT. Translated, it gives CASSLTFYRGRNTEAFF.

This CDR3 is CASSQVVDTGELFF. CDR3 bases: TGTGCCAGCAGCCAAGTTGTTGACACCGGGGAGCTGTTTTTT. The V and J genes are TRBV3-1 and TRBJ2-2; D is uncertain. Germline CDR1 is LGHDT and CDR2 is YNNKEL (reference sequence). The CDR3 has 14 amino acids. Trimming removed 1 base from V and 3 bases from J, with 6 bases in between.

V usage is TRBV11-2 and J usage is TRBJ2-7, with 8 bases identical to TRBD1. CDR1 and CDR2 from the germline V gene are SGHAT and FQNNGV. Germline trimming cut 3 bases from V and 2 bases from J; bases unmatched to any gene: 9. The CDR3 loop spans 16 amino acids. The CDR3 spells CASSFNMGQAAYEQYF. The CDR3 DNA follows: TGTGCCAGCAGCTTTAATATGGGACAGGCTGCCTACGAGCAGTACTTC.

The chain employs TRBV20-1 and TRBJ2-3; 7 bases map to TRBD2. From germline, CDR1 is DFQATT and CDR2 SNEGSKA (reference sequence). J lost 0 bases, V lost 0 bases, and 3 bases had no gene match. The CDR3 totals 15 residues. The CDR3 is CSARDGTTSTDTQYF. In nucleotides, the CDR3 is TGCAGTGCTAGAGACGGGACTACCAGCACAGATACGCAGTATTTT.